This is a list of T cell receptor beta chains from one sample in a study of T cell responses to AZD1222 COVID-19 vaccine. The table came from immunoSEQ multiplex PCR; TCRdb's copy has only in-frame clones and leaves some out. The repertoire holds some 100,000 clones, with about 88% as singletons. Sequences were derived from peripheral blood, sampled on day 0 of AZD1222 vaccination. These receptors were obtained from an adult in good health. The CDR3 runs from the conserved cysteine through the conserved F or W. Each record gives: J gene, V gene, CDR3 protein.

>TRBJ2-7|TRBV5-1
CASSLSASGYSYEQYF
>TRBJ1-3|TRBV15
CATSPQGPDSGNTIYF
>TRBJ1-2|TRBV28
CASTSLARRGKVRSYTF
>TRBJ2-5|TRBV7-3
CASSSRDGETQYF
>TRBJ1-1|TRBV27
CASSFQSMNTEAFF
>TRBJ2-3|TRBV21-1
CASSKEGRGHTDTQYF
>TRBJ1-2|TRBV19
CASCRFSEGAVSGYTF
>TRBJ2-1|TRBV5-8
CASTLDPSYNEQFF
>TRBJ1-3|TRBV4-3
CASSPLAPPSPSGNTIYF
>TRBJ1-5|TRBV3-1/TRBV3-2
CASSQDSSGNQPQHF
>TRBJ2-1|TRBV4-2
CASSQPIAGTNNEQFF
>TRBJ1-2|TRBV27
CATRGQGPYGYTF
>TRBJ1-2|TRBV7-9
CASSFDISLYGYTF
>TRBJ2-7|TRBV5-4
CASSLFQGTYEQYF
>TRBJ2-3|TRBV9
CASSVVPTAGGRRGTQYF
>TRBJ2-1|TRBV3-1/TRBV3-2
CASSQSVASYNEQFF
>TRBJ2-7|TRBV7-2
CASSLKSTYEQYF
>TRBJ2-5|TRBV7-9
CASSPSMGQGYQETQYF
>TRBJ2-3|TRBV4-1
CASSQDAGIRTDTQYF
>TRBJ1-5|TRBV6-2/TRBV6-3
CASSPTGVGNQPQHF
>TRBJ1-3|TRBV2
CASSEASGTVGNTIYF
>TRBJ2-7|TRBV10-3
CAITTGTGADEQYF
>TRBJ2-7|TRBV15
CATSRDGGLPYEQYF
>TRBJ1-4|TRBV7-6
CASSLLSGSEKLFF
>TRBJ2-7|TRBV19
CASSIGGHWEQYF
>TRBJ1-1|TRBV9
CASSVVGGPVF
>TRBJ2-4|TRBV27
CASRLRGELAKNIQYF
>TRBJ2-7|TRBV4-2
CASSQEGGGGGPSDEQYF
>TRBJ1-2|TRBV19
CASSRDGRGRSGYTF
>TRBJ2-1|TRBV6-2/TRBV6-3
CASSYSGQNNEQFF
>TRBJ2-7|TRBV6-5
CASTPQGREQYF
>TRBJ1-2|TRBV28
CASSLGPLLGYTF
>TRBJ2-3|TRBV20-1
CSARRSDTQYF